The 12 T cell receptor beta chains below come from one sample, sequenced in a study of T cells after yellow fever vaccination. In TCRdb, the 5' RACE reads were re-called with MiXCR into one record per CDR3 protein. The sample contains approximately 250,000 distinct CDR3 sequences, roughly 3.7% of which appear only once. The material sequenced was PBMCs, taken 15 days after the yellow fever booster vaccination. These receptors all stem from a man in his late teens or twenties who received the YFV17D yellow fever vaccine.

This clonotype showed up many times. The chain recombines TRBV30 with TRBJ1-1, with D tentatively TRBD1 (5 bases). The CDR3 spans 13 residues. Trimming took off 1 base at V and 10 bases at J, with 16 bases between the two ends. CDR1 is GTSNPN, CDR2 SVGIG, per germline (reference sequence). CDR3 sequence (DNA): TGTGCCTGGAGTGGGGCCGCAGGCGGGGGAGCTTTCTTT. This sequence encodes CAWSGAAGGGAFF.

This clonotype was seen at least ten times. The chain joins TRBV7-2 to TRBJ1-1; D unclear. The CDR3 spans 14 residues. V dropped 1 base and J dropped 4 bases, with 10 bases sitting between them. Germline values: CDR1 SGHTA, CDR2 FQGNSA. The CDR3 DNA reads as TGTGCCAGCAGCTTAGGAGGGATTCTCACTGAAGCTTTCTTT. Its translation is CASSLGGILTEAFF.

This clonotype was seen repeatedly, ten times or more. The chain is built from TRBV20-1 and TRBJ1-1; the D gene is possibly TRBD1 (5 bases). CDR1 and CDR2 (germline): DFQATT, SNEGSKA (reference sequence). This CDR3 is 13 amino acids long. CDR3 in DNA: TGCATCAGCCAGGGCATGGGTATCACTGAAGCTTTCTTT. Protein sequence: CISQGMGITEAFF.

This clonotype showed up many times. This chain links TRBV7-2 with TRBJ2-7; no clear D. This CDR3 comprises 14 residues. The germline V gene encodes CDR1 SGHTA and CDR2 FQGNSA. Trimming left V 3 bases short and J 2 bases short, with 11 bases between. This chain's CDR3 is CASSLVGETYEQYV. CDR3 nucleotide sequence: TGTGCCAGCAGCTTGGTTGGGGAAACCTACGAGCAGTACGTC.

The table lists this clonotype with many counts. The chain joins TRBV7-2 to TRBJ1-2, with a weak D call TRBD1 (5 bases). The CDR3 is made up of 15 amino acids. Trimming pared 5 bases from V and 6 bases from J, leaving 19 bases between. Germline V gives CDR1 SGHTA, CDR2 FQGNSA. CDR3 DNA: TGTGCCAGCAGCCTAAGCGGCAGGGTGTTGGATGGCTACACCTTC. Protein product: CASSLSGRVLDGYTF.

This clonotype was seen at least ten times. The chain is built from TRBV20-1 and TRBJ2-1, with TRBD2 matching 12 bases. This CDR3 comprises 15 residues. Germline CDR1 and CDR2: DFQATT and SNEGSKA (reference sequence). The V segment lost 4 bases and the J segment 7 bases; nucleotides outside the gene matches: 8. The CDR3 DNA follows: TGCAGTGCTACTTCCCTAGCGGGGGGGCTTAATGAGCAGTTCTTC. Translated: CSATSLAGGLNEQFF.

This clonotype was detected ten times or more. DNA for the CDR3: TGCAGTGCTAAGGGCAGGGTAGACGAGCAGTACTTC. It codes for CSAKGRVDEQYF. The chain joins TRBV20-1 to TRBJ2-7; a possible D gene is TRBD1 (5 bases). V was clipped by 4 bases and J by 5 bases, with 12 bases between them. Germline-derived CDR1 and CDR2 are DFQATT and SNEGSKA (reference sequence). This CDR3 contains 12 residues.

This clonotype was recorded at least ten times. The chain employs TRBV12-3 or TRBV12-4 and TRBJ2-6, with unresolved D. The length of the CDR3 is 14 residues. Trimming cost V 6 bases and J 0 bases, with 6 bases left between them. This CDR3 reads CASSISSGANVLTF. The CDR3 nucleotides are TGTGCCAGCAGCATCTCCTCTGGGGCCAACGTCCTGACTTTC.

This clonotype was observed at least ten times. The rearrangement links TRBV4-1 to TRBJ2-1; 12 positions match TRBD2. This CDR3 contains 17 residues. Trimming cost V 2 bases and J 8 bases; bases outside gene matches: 10. Germline V lookup: CDR1 MGHRA, CDR2 YSYEKL. Written as DNA, the CDR3 is TGCGCCAGCAGCCAAAGGACTAGCGGGAAACTTATGGATGAGCAGTTCTTC. It specifies CASSQRTSGKLMDEQFF.

This clonotype has at least ten counts. The chain recombines TRBV6-6 with TRBJ2-2; the D is unclear. The V end was cut by 0 bases, the J end by 8 bases, with 4 bases between. Germline V gives CDR1 MNHNY, CDR2 SVGAGI (reference sequence). The length of the CDR3 is 12 residues. This chain's CDR3 is CASSYSMGELFF. The CDR3 nucleotides are TGTGCCAGCAGTTACTCTATGGGGGAGCTGTTTTTT.

This clonotype was seen many times. The chain links TRBV3-1 to TRBJ1-3; possible D gene TRBD1, 5 bases. The CDR3 is 16 amino acids. V was shortened by 0 bases and J by 3 bases, with 12 bases between the two germline ends. Germline V gene sequence: CDR1 LGHDT, CDR2 YNNKEL (reference sequence). CDR3 coding DNA: TGTGCCAGCAGCCAAGATCGCGGGGGGGATGGAAACACCATATATTTT. Translating gives CASSQDRGGDGNTIYF.

This clonotype occurred many times. The chain employs TRBV11-2 and TRBJ2-1; D may be TRBD2 (5 bases). Germline CDR1 SGHAT, CDR2 FQNNGV. The CDR3 loop spans 14 amino acids. Trimming took 3 bases from V and 8 from J, leaving 14 bases between them. CDR3 protein: CASSLGSRGDEQFF. CDR3 DNA: TGTGCCAGCAGCTTGGGTAGCCGGGGAGATGAGCAGTTCTTC.